This entry concerns a single T cell receptor (beta chain). CDR3 size: 18 residues. The trim removed 2 bases at V and 5 bases at J, leaving 10 bases unmatched. Germline loops: CDR1 MNHEY, CDR2 SMNVEV (reference sequence). This sample is part of a study of blood T cell repertoires in COVID-19. Study as a whole: Material from acute and convalescent COVID-19 was sourced from the United States, Italy and Spain.

Original analysis: Amplification of reference gene primers provided the estimated nucleated cell counts. The repertoire was sequenced with immunoSEQ multiplex PCR; TCRdb's copy has only in-frame clones and lacks some. That table is the source of V, J and clone size, and D and trimming were worked out from the DNA. The sample consists of fewer than 250,000 clones, about four fifths of them appearing once. The sequence derives from a woman in her twenties or thirties who had recovered from COVID-19. The sample was PBMCs or T cells enriched from blood (not recorded which). The V and J genes are TRBV27 and TRBJ2-2, with TRBD2 identical over 11 bases. CDR3 sequence: CASSLRWLAGGGTGELFF. Written as DNA, the CDR3 is TGTGCCAGCAGTTTAAGATGGCTAGCGGGAGGAGGGACCGGGGAGCTGTTTTTT.